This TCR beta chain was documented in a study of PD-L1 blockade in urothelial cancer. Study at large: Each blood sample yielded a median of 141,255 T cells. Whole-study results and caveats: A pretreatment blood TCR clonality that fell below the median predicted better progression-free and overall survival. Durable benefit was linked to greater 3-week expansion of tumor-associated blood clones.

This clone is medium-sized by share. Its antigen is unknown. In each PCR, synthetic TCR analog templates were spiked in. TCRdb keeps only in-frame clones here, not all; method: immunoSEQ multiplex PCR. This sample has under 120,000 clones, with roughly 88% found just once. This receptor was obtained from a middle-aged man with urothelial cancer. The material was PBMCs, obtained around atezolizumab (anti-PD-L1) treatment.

CDR3 sequence reads: CASSSTYGGANTGELFF. The CDR3 DNA is TGTGCCAGCAGCTCCACTTACGGGGGAGCGAACACCGGGGAGCTGTTTTTT. The genes are TRBV7-6 and TRBJ2-2, with TRBD2 as a possible D gene (6 bases). V shed 4 bases and J shed 0 bases, with 15 bases lying between them. The CDR3 runs 17 residues. The germline CDR1 and CDR2 sequences are SGHVS and FNYEAQ.